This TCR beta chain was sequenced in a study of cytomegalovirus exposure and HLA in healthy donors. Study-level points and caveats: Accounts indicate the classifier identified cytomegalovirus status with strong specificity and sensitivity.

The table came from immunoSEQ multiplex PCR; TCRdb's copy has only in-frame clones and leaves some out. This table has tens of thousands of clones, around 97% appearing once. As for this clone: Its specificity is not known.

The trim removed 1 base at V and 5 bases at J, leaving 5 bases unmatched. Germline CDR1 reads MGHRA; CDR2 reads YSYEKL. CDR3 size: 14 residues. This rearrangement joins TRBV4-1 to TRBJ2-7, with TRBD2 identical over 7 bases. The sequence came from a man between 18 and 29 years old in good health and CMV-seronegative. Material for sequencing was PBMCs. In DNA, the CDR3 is TGCGCCAGCAGCCAAGTGGGGGGGATCCACGAGCAGTACTTC. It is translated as CASSQVGGIHEQYF.